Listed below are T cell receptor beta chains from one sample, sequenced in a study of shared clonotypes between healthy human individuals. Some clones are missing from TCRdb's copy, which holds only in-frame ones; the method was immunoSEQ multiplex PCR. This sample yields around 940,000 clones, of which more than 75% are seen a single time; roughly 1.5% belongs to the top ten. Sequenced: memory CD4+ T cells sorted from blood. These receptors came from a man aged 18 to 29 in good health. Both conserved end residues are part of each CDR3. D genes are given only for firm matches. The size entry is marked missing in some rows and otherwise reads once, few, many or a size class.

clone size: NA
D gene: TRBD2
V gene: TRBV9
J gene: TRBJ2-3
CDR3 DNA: TGTGCCAGCAGCGTAGAACTAGCGGGCGGGCCAGATACGCAGTATTTT
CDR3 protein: CASSVELAGGPDTQYF

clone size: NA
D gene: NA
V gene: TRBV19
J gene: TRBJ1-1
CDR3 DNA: TGTGCCAGCATGATATCAGTAGAGAAGAACACTGAAGCTTTCTTT
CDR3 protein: CASMISVEKNTEAFF

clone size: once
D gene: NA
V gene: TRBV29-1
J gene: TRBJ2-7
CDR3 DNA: TGCAGCGTTCACAGTTCTAGCTCCTACGAGCAGTACTTC
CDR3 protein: CSVHSSSSYEQYF

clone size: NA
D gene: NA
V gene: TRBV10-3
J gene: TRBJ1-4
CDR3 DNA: TGTGCCATCAGTGAGTCCGGGGGTAATAATGAAAAACTGTTTTTT
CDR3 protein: CAISESGGNNEKLFF

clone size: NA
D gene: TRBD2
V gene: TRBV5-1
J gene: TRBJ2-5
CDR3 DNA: TGCGCCAGCAGCCCGAGCGGGGCTCAAGAGACCCAGTACTTC
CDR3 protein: CASSPSGAQETQYF

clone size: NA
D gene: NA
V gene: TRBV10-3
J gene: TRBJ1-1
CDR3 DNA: TGTGCCATCAGTGAGTCGACAGGGAACACTGAAGCTTTCTTT
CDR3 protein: CAISESTGNTEAFF

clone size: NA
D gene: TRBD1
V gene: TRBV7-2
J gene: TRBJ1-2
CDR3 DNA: TGTGCCAGCAGCTCGAGGACAGGGAGCGTGGATGGCTACACCTTC
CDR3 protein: CASSSRTGSVDGYTF

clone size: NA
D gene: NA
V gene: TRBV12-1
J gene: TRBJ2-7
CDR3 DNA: TGTGCCAGCAGCCCGCCGACTAGCGGGAAGTCTCTCTACGAGCAGTACTTC
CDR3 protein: CASSPPTSGKSLYEQYF

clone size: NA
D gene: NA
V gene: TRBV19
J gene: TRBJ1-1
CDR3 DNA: TGTGCCAGTAGCTGGGGCAGATTAAACACTGAAGCTTTCTTT
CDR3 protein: CASSWGRLNTEAFF

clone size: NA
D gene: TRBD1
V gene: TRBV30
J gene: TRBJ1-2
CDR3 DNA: TGTGCCTGGACGGGGACAGGGGATGGCTACACCTTC
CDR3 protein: CAWTGTGDGYTF

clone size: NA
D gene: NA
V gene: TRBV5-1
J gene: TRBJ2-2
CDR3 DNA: TGCGCCAGCAGCTTGGCGAACACCGGGGAGCTGTTTTTT
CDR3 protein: CASSLANTGELFF

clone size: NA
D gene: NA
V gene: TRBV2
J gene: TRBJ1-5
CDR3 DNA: TGTGCCAGCAGTGAGGGGGGTGGCAATCAGCCCCAGCATTTT
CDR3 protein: CASSEGGGNQPQHF

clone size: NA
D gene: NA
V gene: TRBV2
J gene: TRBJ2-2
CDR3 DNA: TGTGCCAGCAGTGAATCAGGGGCCGGGGAGCTGTTTTTT
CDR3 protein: CASSESGAGELFF

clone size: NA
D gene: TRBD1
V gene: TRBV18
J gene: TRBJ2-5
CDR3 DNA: TGTGCCAGCTCACCACCGGCCAGGGGGGAGACCCAGTACTTC
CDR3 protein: CASSPPARGETQYF

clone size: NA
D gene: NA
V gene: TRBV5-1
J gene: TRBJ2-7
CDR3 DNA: TGCGCCAGCAGTACCCAGACCGGGATGTCCTACGAGCAGTACTTC
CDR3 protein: CASSTQTGMSYEQYF

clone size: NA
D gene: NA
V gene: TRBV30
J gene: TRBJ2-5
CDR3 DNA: TGTGCCTGGAGTGTACGAGGGGAGACCCAGTACTTC
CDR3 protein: CAWSVRGETQYF

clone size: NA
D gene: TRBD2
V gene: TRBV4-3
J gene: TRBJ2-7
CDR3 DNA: TGCGCCAGCAGCCAAGGTAGCGGGAGTATCTACGAGCAGTACTTC
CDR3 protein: CASSQGSGSIYEQYF

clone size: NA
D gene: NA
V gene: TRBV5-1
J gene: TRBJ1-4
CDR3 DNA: TGCGCCAGCAGCTTGTCGAACGGCCCTCACGAAAAACTGTTTTTT
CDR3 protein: CASSLSNGPHEKLFF

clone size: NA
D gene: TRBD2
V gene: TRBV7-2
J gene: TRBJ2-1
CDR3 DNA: TGTGCCAGCAGCTCAGTCCGTGGCCTAGCGGGAGGTAGTGAGCAGTTCTTC
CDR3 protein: CASSSVRGLAGGSEQFF

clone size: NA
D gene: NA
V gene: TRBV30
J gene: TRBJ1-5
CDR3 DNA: TGTGCCTGGAGTGTGGGACGGCCCCCCGGGGCCAATCAGCCCCAGCATTTT
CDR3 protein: CAWSVGRPPGANQPQHF

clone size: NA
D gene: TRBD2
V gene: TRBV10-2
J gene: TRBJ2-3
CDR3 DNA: TGCGCCAGCAGTGCGAGCGGGAGAGGAGATACGCAGTATTTT
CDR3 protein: CASSASGRGDTQYF

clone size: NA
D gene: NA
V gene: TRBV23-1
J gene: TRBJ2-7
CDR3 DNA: TGCGCCAGCAGTCTAAGGGGCGGACTGAGCTCCTACGAGCAGTACTTC
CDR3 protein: CASSLRGGLSSYEQYF

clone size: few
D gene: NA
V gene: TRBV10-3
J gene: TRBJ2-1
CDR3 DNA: TGTGCCAACGGGGACAACATTAATGAGCAGTTCTTC
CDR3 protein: CANGDNINEQFF

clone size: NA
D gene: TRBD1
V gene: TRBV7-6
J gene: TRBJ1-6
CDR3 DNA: TGTGCCAGCAGCCGAGGGGGCATAGGGGATTCACCCCTCCACTTT
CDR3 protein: CASSRGGIGDSPLHF

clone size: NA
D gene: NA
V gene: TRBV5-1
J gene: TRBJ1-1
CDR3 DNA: TGCGCCAGCAGCTTGGCACGGGACTCCCGAGGCACTGAAGCTTTCTTT
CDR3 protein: CASSLARDSRGTEAFF

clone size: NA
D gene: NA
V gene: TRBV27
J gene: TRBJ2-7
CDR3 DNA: TGTGCCAGCAGTTTCAGTGCTAGGGTCGAGCAGTACTTC
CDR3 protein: CASSFSARVEQYF

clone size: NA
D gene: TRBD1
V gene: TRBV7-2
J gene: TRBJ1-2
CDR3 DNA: TGTGCCAGCAGCCCGGACAGGGATTATGGCTACACCTTC
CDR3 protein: CASSPDRDYGYTF

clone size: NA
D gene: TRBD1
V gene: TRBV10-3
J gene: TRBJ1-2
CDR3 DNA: TGTGCCATCAGTGATACGGGGACAGGGGGTATTACTGGCTACACCTTC
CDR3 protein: CAISDTGTGGITGYTF

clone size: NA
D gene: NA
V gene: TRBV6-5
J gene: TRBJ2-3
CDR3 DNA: TGTGCCAGCACTCCGGGGGATACGCAGTATTTT
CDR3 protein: CASTPGDTQYF

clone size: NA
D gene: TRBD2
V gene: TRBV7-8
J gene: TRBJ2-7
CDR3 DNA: TGTGCCAGCAGCCCCCCCCGGGGGGGAACCTACGAGCAGTACTTC
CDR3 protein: CASSPPRGGTYEQYF

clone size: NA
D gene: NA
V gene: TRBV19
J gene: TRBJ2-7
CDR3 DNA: TGTGCCAGTAGTATAAGAAGCCGGGCAGCAGCCTACGAGCAGTACTTC
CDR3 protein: CASSIRSRAAAYEQYF

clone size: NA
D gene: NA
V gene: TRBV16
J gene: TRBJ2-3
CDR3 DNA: TGTGCCAGCAGCGGGAGAGGGGGAAGCACAGATACGCAGTATTTT
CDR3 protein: CASSGRGGSTDTQYF

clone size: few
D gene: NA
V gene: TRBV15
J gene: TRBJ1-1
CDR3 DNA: TGTGCCACCAGCCTACAGAGGAACACTGAAGCTTTCTTT
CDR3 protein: CATSLQRNTEAFF